These 5 T cell receptor beta chains came from one sample sequenced in a study of T cell changes during pregnancy in multiple sclerosis. Using immunoSEQ multiplex PCR, the repertoire was profiled, and TCRdb retains in-frame clones only, with some absent. The repertoire includes about 50,000 clones, 94% of them detected once, and about 5.5% sits in the top ten. The starting material was CD8+ T cells from peripheral blood mononuclear cells, obtained before pregnancy. These receptors were taken from a female donor with multiple sclerosis, enrolled in a pregnancy study.

This chain uses TRBV29-1 with TRBJ2-7; 10 bases fit TRBD1. The germline CDR1 and CDR2 sequences are SQVTM and ANQGSEA. J gave up 4 bases and V 6 bases, and 9 bases lay outside the gene matches. CDR3 length: 14 amino acids. DNA of the CDR3: TGCAGCGTCGCTATCCGGGACAGGGGTTACGAGCAGTACTTC. Translated, it gives CSVAIRDRGYEQYF.

This chain links TRBV4-2 with TRBJ2-7; D is perhaps TRBD1 (7 bases). CDR3 length: 15 residues. The germline gives CDR1 LGHNA, CDR2 YNFKEQ. The germline V and J ends were trimmed by 0 bases and 0 bases, with 9 bases remaining between them. The CDR3 sequence is CASSQERDSSYEQYF. The DNA of the CDR3 is TGTGCCAGCAGCCAAGAGCGGGACAGCTCCTACGAGCAGTACTTC.

V usage is TRBV6-6 and J usage is TRBJ2-3; no definite D call. Trimming took 5 bases from V and 2 from J, leaving 8 bases between them. CDR1 is MNHNY and CDR2 is SVGAGI in the germline V gene (reference sequence). The CDR3 has 13 residues. CDR3 sequence reads: CASSNMATDTQYF. The CDR3 bases are TGTGCCAGCAGTAACATGGCCACAGATACGCAGTATTTT.

This clone was recorded once. The chain carries TRBV27 and TRBJ2-2; 13 bases map to TRBD2. J gave up 8 bases and V 2 bases, and 11 bases lay outside the gene matches. The CDR3 is 18 amino acids. From germline, CDR1 is MNHEY and CDR2 SMNVEV (reference sequence). DNA of the CDR3: TGTGCCAGCAGTTTAGGTCGTGGACTAGCGGGAGCTCCAGGGGAGCTGTTTTTT. Its translation is CASSLGRGLAGAPGELFF.

The rearrangement joins TRBV27 to TRBJ1-5; TRBD1 might be the D (5 bases). The CDR3 contains 15 residues. CDR1 is MNHEY and CDR2 is SMNVEV in the germline V gene (reference sequence). Trimming cost V 10 bases and J 3 bases, with 19 bases left between them. The CDR3 sequence is CATCEGAGLNQPQHF. DNA for the CDR3: TGTGCCACCTGCGAAGGTGCAGGGCTCAATCAGCCCCAGCATTTT.